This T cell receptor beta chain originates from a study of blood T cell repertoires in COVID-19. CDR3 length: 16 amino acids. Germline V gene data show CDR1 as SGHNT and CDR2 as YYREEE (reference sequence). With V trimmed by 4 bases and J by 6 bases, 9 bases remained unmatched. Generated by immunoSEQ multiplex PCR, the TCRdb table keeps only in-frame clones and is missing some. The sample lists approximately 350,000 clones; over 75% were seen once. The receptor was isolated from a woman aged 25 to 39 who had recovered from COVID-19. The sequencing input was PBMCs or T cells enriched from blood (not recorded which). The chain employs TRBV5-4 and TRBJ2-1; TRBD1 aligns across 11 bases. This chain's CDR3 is CASSKGTGQGVNEQFF. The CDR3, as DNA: TGTGCCAGCAGCAAGGGTACGGGACAGGGGGTCAATGAGCAGTTCTTC.